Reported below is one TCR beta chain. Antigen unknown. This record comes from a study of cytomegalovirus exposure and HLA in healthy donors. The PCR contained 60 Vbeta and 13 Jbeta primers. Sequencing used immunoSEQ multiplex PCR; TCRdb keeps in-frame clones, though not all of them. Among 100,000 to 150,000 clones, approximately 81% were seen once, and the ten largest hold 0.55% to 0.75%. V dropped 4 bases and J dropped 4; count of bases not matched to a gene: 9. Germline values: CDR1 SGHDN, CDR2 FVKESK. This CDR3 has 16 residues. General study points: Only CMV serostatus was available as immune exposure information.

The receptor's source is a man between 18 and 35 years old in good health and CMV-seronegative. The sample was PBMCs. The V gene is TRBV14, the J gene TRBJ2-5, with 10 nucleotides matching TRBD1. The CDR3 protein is CASSPRQGATPETQYF. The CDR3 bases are TGTGCCAGCAGCCCTCGACAGGGGGCAACCCCAGAGACCCAGTACTTC.